Each of the 30 T cell receptor beta chains below was sequenced from the same sample in a study of T cell changes during pregnancy in multiple sclerosis. The data were produced by immunoSEQ multiplex PCR, yet TCRdb's version contains in-frame clones alone and is incomplete. The data hold more than 25,000 clones, with 75% to 90% observed a single time. The sequences come from CD8+ T cells from peripheral blood mononuclear cells, collected after pregnancy. The receptors come from a female donor with multiple sclerosis, enrolled in a pregnancy study.

CDR3 DNA: TGTGCCAGCAGTGTAGACAGGGCGGCCGGCGAGCAGTACTTC. Residues: CASSVDRAAGEQYF. The chain uses TRBV6-1 and TRBJ2-7; 7 bases match TRBD1. V was pared by 4 bases and J by 6 bases, with 9 bases of the junction left unmatched. This CDR3 has 14 residues. Per germline, CDR1 MNHNS and CDR2 SASEGT.

The genes are TRBV19 and TRBJ2-1; 8 nucleotides align to TRBD1. Per germline, CDR1 LNHDA and CDR2 SQIVND (reference sequence). The V gene end was trimmed by 6 bases and the J gene end by 4 bases; junction bases not matched to a gene: 2. The CDR3 extends over 13 amino acids. CDR3 sequence: CASRDRAYNEQFF. Here the CDR3 DNA reads TGTGCCAGTAGGGACAGGGCTTACAATGAGCAGTTCTTC.

V and J are TRBV10-3 and TRBJ2-7, with D tentatively TRBD1 (6 bases). Trimming stripped 3 bases from V and 3 bases from J, with 21 bases between. CDR1 ENHRY and CDR2 SYGVKD come from the germline V gene. This CDR3 is built from 17 residues. The CDR3 sequence is CAISDETTAGGLYEQYF. In DNA, the CDR3 is TGTGCCATCAGTGACGAGACTACCGCTGGGGGCCTCTACGAGCAGTACTTC.

The gene calls are TRBV19 and TRBJ2-5; D is possibly TRBD2 (5 bases). This CDR3 has 15 amino acids. Deletions cut 2 bases from V and 5 bases from J, with 15 bases between. Germline V gene lookup returns CDR1 LNHDA and CDR2 SQIVND (reference sequence). CDR3: CASSISGGSWETQYF. Written as DNA, the CDR3 is TGTGCCAGTAGTATAAGCGGCGGGTCATGGGAGACCCAGTACTTC. Based on the CDR3 plus reference TRBV19 and TRBJ2-5, the full variable domain is DGGITQSPKYLFRKEGQNVTLSCEQNLNHDAMYWYRQDPGQGLRLIYYSQIVNDFQKGDIAEGYSVSREKKESFPLTVTSAQKNPTAFYLCASSISGGSWETQYFGPGTRLLVL.

The chain is built from TRBV15 and TRBJ2-6, with 7 bases that match TRBD1. Trimming removed 5 bases from V and 0 bases from J; junction bases left unmatched: 4. The germline CDR1 and CDR2 sequences are LNHNV and YYDKDF (reference sequence). CDR3 length: 16 residues. CDR3 loop: CATSPGQFSGANVLTF. CDR3 DNA sequence: TGTGCCACCAGCCCGGGACAGTTCTCTGGGGCCAACGTCCTGACTTTC. Full variable domain (remainder filled in from reference TRBV15 and TRBJ2-6): DAMVIQNPRYQVTQFGKPVTLSCSQTLNHNVMYWYQQKSSQAPKLLFHYYDKDFNNEADTPDNFQSRRPNTSFCFLDIRSPGLGDTAMYLCATSPGQFSGANVLTFGAGSRLTVL.

The chain combines TRBV7-9 with TRBJ1-1; maybe TRBD1 (5 bases). The CDR3 has 14 amino acids. Trimming left V 7 bases short and J 3 bases short, with 15 bases between. The germline CDR1 and CDR2 sequences are SEHNR and FQNEAQ (reference sequence). The CDR3 DNA reads as TGTGCCAGCACCCCCCGTTGGGGGGACACTGAAGCTTTCTTT. Amino acid sequence: CASTPRWGDTEAFF.

A single count supports this clone. This sequence joins TRBV4-3 and TRBJ1-5; D unresolved. Trimming took 0 bases from V and 7 from J, leaving 10 bases between them. The CDR3 loop spans 14 amino acids. Germline V CDR1 and CDR2: LGHNA, YSLEER. CDR3 DNA: TGCGCCAGCAGCCAAGAAAGGCGGCAGCAGCCCCAGCATTTT. This sequence encodes CASSQERRQQPQHF.

J is TRBJ2-5 and V is TRBV14; D unresolved. V lost 0 bases and J lost 5, with 10 bases in between. CDR3 length: 14 amino acids. The germline CDR1 and CDR2 sequences are SGHDN and FVKESK. CDR3 nucleotides: TGTGCCAGCAGCCAAGACTCGAACTGGGAGACCCAGTACTTC. Amino acid sequence: CASSQDSNWETQYF.

The rearrangement uses TRBV19 and TRBJ1-1; unclear D gene. V dropped 3 bases and J dropped 5 bases, with 13 bases sitting between them. Germline values: CDR1 LNHDA, CDR2 SQIVND (reference sequence). This CDR3 comprises 14 residues. The CDR3 coding sequence is TGTGCCAGTAGTATTTTGCCCGGAGTTACTGAAGCTTTCTTT. This translates into CASSILPGVTEAFF. The full variable domain, completed using reference TRBV19 and TRBJ1-1, is DGGITQSPKYLFRKEGQNVTLSCEQNLNHDAMYWYRQDPGQGLRLIYYSQIVNDFQKGDIAEGYSVSREKKESFPLTVTSAQKNPTAFYLCASSILPGVTEAFFGQGTRLTVV.

V gene TRBV6-4 combines with J gene TRBJ2-1; 11 bases map to TRBD1. J was trimmed by 7 bases and V by 5 bases; bases with no gene match: 4. CDR3 length: 14 amino acids. CDR1 and CDR2 from the germline V gene are MRHNA and SNTAGT. The CDR3 is CASSPGTGGNEQFF. The CDR3 DNA follows: TGTGCCAGCAGTCCCGGGACAGGGGGAAATGAGCAGTTCTTC.

The chain recombines TRBV4-1 with TRBJ2-7; 9 nucleotides line up with TRBD1. V trimming: 2 bases; J trimming: 0 bases; junction bases outside the gene matches: 17. The CDR3 consists of 20 residues. CDR1 is MGHRA and CDR2 is YSYEKL in the germline V gene. For the CDR3, the DNA is TGCGCCAGCAGCCAACAACTCCTCGCCGTGACAGGGGGGTACTCCTACGAGCAGTACTTC. Translation: CASSQQLLAVTGGYSYEQYF.

The V call is TRBV27, the J call TRBJ2-7; tentative D call: TRBD2 (6 bases). The CDR3 has 14 amino acids. V gave up 2 bases and J gave up 3 bases, with 11 bases separating them. CDR1 is MNHEY and CDR2 is SMNVEV in the germline V gene (reference sequence). The CDR3 loop is CASSLRGTIYEQYF. The DNA of the CDR3 is TGTGCCAGCAGTTTACGGGGGACGATCTACGAGCAGTACTTC.

The chain couples TRBV7-3 to TRBJ2-1; 9 positions agree with TRBD2. This CDR3 is 16 amino acids long. The V gene end was trimmed by 6 bases and the J gene end by 1 base; junction bases not matched to a gene: 7. From germline, CDR1 is SGHTA and CDR2 FQGTGA. The chain's CDR3 is CASSPGLASSYNEQFF. DNA for the CDR3: TGTGCCAGCAGTCCCGGACTAGCGAGTTCCTACAATGAGCAGTTCTTC.

The chain joins TRBV5-6 to TRBJ2-1, with 12 bases matching TRBD2. Germline V gene sequence: CDR1 SGHDT, CDR2 YYEEEE. V was pared by 3 bases and J by 1 base, with 2 bases of the junction left unmatched. CDR3 size: 16 residues. Here the CDR3 reads CASSWTSGASYNEQFF. In DNA, the CDR3 is TGTGCCAGCAGCTGGACTAGCGGGGCTTCCTACAATGAGCAGTTCTTC.

The chain recombines TRBV27 with TRBJ2-2; no clear D gene. The CDR3 spans 13 residues. The germline V gene has CDR1 MNHEY and CDR2 SMNVEV (reference sequence). V lost 4 bases and J lost 8, with 11 bases in between. The CDR3 loop reads CASSYQASGELFF. The CDR3 DNA reads as TGTGCCAGCAGTTATCAGGCGTCGGGGGAGCTGTTTTTT.

The chain employs TRBV2 and TRBJ1-5; possibly TRBD1 for D (5 bases). The germline V gene encodes CDR1 SNHLY and CDR2 FYNNEI. The CDR3 has 14 amino acids. V lost 6 bases, J lost 6 bases, and 15 bases lay in between. CDR3 amino acids: CASRVRQTGQPQHF. The CDR3 region has the DNA TGTGCCAGCAGGGTTAGACAGACGGGTCAGCCCCAGCATTTT.

The chain recombines TRBV11-3 with TRBJ2-7; 7 nucleotides line up with TRBD2. CDR1 and CDR2 from the germline V gene are SGHNT and YENEEA. With V trimmed by 2 bases and J by 0 bases, 4 bases remained unmatched. The CDR3 totals 15 residues. The CDR3 DNA sequence: TGTGCCAGCAGCTTACCGGCGGGAGACTCCTACGAGCAGTACTTC. Amino acids: CASSLPAGDSYEQYF.

Judged by abundance, this clone is medium-sized. The gene calls are TRBV6-5 and TRBJ2-1; no definite D call. V was trimmed by 6 bases and J by 5 bases, leaving 11 bases between them. Looked up from germline, CDR1 is MNHEY and CDR2 is SVGAGI. The CDR3 length is 13 residues. The CDR3 sequence: CASSPNENNEQFF. The CDR3 DNA reads as TGTGCCAGCAGCCCTAATGAAAACAATGAGCAGTTCTTC.

V usage is TRBV5-1 and J usage is TRBJ1-1; 9 positions match TRBD1. The germline V gene encodes CDR1 SGHRS and CDR2 YFSETQ. The CDR3 has 19 residues. Germline trimming cut 0 bases from V and 4 bases from J; bases unmatched to any gene: 16. DNA of the CDR3: TGCGCCAGCAGCTTGGCCGCCCCGGACCTTACAGGGGGCACCACTGAAGCTTTCTTT. Translating gives CASSLAAPDLTGGTTEAFF.

V is TRBV7-9 and J is TRBJ2-2; D might be TRBD2 (7 bases). Trimming took 6 bases from V and 3 from J, leaving 17 bases between them. The CDR3 has 16 amino acids. Germline CDR1 is SEHNR and CDR2 is FQNEAQ (reference sequence). The CDR3: CASRERGGTDTGELFF. CDR3 nucleotides: TGTGCCAGCAGAGAAAGGGGGGGCACAGACACCGGGGAGCTGTTTTTT. The full variable domain, rest sourced from reference TRBV7-9 and TRBJ2-2, is DTGVSQNPRHKITKRGQNVTFRCDPISEHNRLYWYRQTLGQGPEFLTYFQNEAQLEKSRLLSDRFSAERPKGSFSTLEIQRTEQGDSAMYLCASRERGGTDTGELFFGEGSRLTVL.

V and J are TRBV19 and TRBJ2-5; tentative D call: TRBD2 (5 bases). The germline gives CDR1 LNHDA, CDR2 SQIVND (reference sequence). Trimming took 5 bases from V and 1 from J, leaving 17 bases between them. This CDR3 has 16 amino acids. The CDR3 DNA is TGTGCCAGTAGTCCGCGGGCAGAGGAGGTCCAAGAGACCCAGTACTTC. Translated, it gives CASSPRAEEVQETQYF.

This sequence joins TRBV27 and TRBJ1-5, with D tentatively TRBD1 (5 bases). The CDR3 has 15 residues. Germline V gene sequence: CDR1 MNHEY, CDR2 SMNVEV (reference sequence). Trimming took 5 bases from V and 5 from J, leaving 16 bases between them. The chain's CDR3 is CASSIRVGGDQPQHF. The CDR3 DNA is TGTGCCAGCAGTATAAGGGTGGGGGGGGATCAGCCCCAGCATTTT.

The chain employs TRBV7-9 and TRBJ1-2, with D maybe TRBD1 (6 bases). Trimming removed 5 bases at V and 10 bases at J, with 20 bases between. CDR1 is SEHNR and CDR2 is FQNEAQ in the germline V gene (reference sequence). The CDR3 totals 14 residues. The CDR3 spells CASSRFGDKWDYTF. CDR3 sequence (DNA): TGTGCCAGCAGCCGATTCGGGGACAAATGGGACTACACCTTC. Filled out from reference TRBV7-9 and TRBJ1-2, the complete variable domain reads DTGVSQNPRHKITKRGQNVTFRCDPISEHNRLYWYRQTLGQGPEFLTYFQNEAQLEKSRLLSDRFSAERPKGSFSTLEIQRTEQGDSAMYLCASSRFGDKWDYTFGSGTRLTVV.

The chain is built from TRBV5-6 and TRBJ2-1; possible D gene TRBD2, 7 bases. CDR1 SGHDT and CDR2 YYEEEE come from the germline V gene. The V end lost 0 bases, the J end lost 9 bases, and 16 bases lay between the germline ends. The CDR3 has 15 amino acids. The CDR3 region is CASSLAGGLSGEQFF. CDR3 coding DNA: TGTGCCAGCAGCTTGGCCGGGGGGCTAAGCGGTGAGCAGTTCTTC.

This rearrangement joins TRBV27 to TRBJ2-2; TRBD1 matches 7 bases. V shed 5 bases and J 0 bases; nucleotides not matched to a gene: 6. Germline assignment: CDR1 MNHEY and CDR2 SMNVEV (reference sequence). There are 16 residues in the CDR3. The chain's CDR3 is CASSIRDSANTGELFF. Written as DNA, the CDR3 is TGTGCCAGCAGTATAAGGGACAGCGCGAACACCGGGGAGCTGTTTTTT.

The chain carries TRBV6-6 and TRBJ2-1, with TRBD2 matching 7 bases. The CDR3 loop spans 15 amino acids. V lost 3 bases and J lost 7; bases outside the gene matches: 9. Germline CDR1 reads MNHNY; CDR2 reads SVGAGI (reference sequence). CDR3 bases: TGTGCCAGCAGTTATGGGGCGGGAGTAGGTAATGAGCAGTTCTTC. Amino acid sequence: CASSYGAGVGNEQFF.

The chain is built from TRBV13 and TRBJ2-2; 10 nucleotides match TRBD2. The germline gives CDR1 PRHDT, CDR2 FYEKMQ (reference sequence). Trimming cost V 4 bases and J 4 bases; bases outside gene matches: 3. CDR3 length: 15 amino acids. In DNA form, the CDR3 reads TGTGCCAGCAGCTCTAGCGGGAGAATCACCGGGGAGCTGTTTTTT. It codes for CASSSSGRITGELFF.

This chain uses TRBV6-1 with TRBJ2-7; D gene uncertain. The germline gives CDR1 MNHNS, CDR2 SASEGT. The CDR3 totals 15 residues. Trimming left V 7 bases short and J 4 bases short, with 20 bases between. The DNA for the CDR3 is TGTGCCAGCACCATACTACCCAAAGGAACTTACGAGCAGTACTTC. This codes for CASTILPKGTYEQYF.

The chain couples TRBV28 to TRBJ2-7; 11 nucleotides line up with TRBD2. This CDR3 spans 15 amino acids. With V trimmed by 6 bases and J by 2 bases, 6 bases remained unmatched. Germline assignment: CDR1 MDHEN and CDR2 SYDVKM. In DNA, the CDR3 is TGTGCCAGCAGAGAGTTAGCGGGAGGGGCCTACGAGCAGTACTTC. Translated: CASRELAGGAYEQYF. Filled out from reference TRBV28 and TRBJ2-7, the complete variable domain reads DVKVTQSSRYLVKRTGEKVFLECVQDMDHENMFWYRQDPGLGLRLIYFSYDVKMKEKGDIPEGYSVSREKKERFSLILESASTNQTSMYLCASRELAGGAYEQYFGPGTRLTVT.

Here the CDR3 reads CASSELAGELDEQFF. DNA for the CDR3: TGTGCCAGCAGTGAACTAGCGGGAGAACTGGATGAGCAGTTCTTC. This rearrangement joins TRBV25-1 to TRBJ2-1; 10 positions agree with TRBD2. The CDR3 runs 15 residues. Germline trimming cut 2 bases from V and 8 bases from J; bases unmatched to any gene: 6. In germline, CDR1 is MGHDK, CDR2 SYGVNS.